Sequencing of this TCR beta chain was carried out in a study of neurological immune-mediated disorders. As to time point: longitudinal time-point 2. The study's findings and limits: HTLV-1-associated myelopathy ranked highest for TCR clonal expansion and multiple sclerosis lowest, beneath healthy controls.

This clonotype was seen at least ten times. The target antigen is unknown. The CDR3 runs 15 residues. Germline V gene sequence: CDR1 DFQATT, CDR2 SNEGSKA (reference sequence). Trimming removed 0 bases at V and 6 bases at J, with 15 bases between. TCRdb re-analysed the 5' RACE reads in MiXCR, keeping a single row per CDR3 protein. The data contain about 80,000 distinct CDR3 sequences, over 4.5% of them singletons. The receptor was isolated from a woman in her fifties or sixties with multiple sclerosis. Sequenced: PBMCs. This chain joins TRBV20-1 and TRBJ2-4; D not certain. The CDR3 reads CSARDLGQPGNIQYF. DNA for the CDR3: TGCAGTGCTAGAGATCTAGGGCAGCCGGGAAACATTCAGTACTTC.